This TCR beta chain was observed in a study of T-cell memory formation after mild COVID-19. The CDR3 spans 16 residues. Trimming cost V 0 bases and J 2 bases; bases outside gene matches: 8. From germline, CDR1 is DFQATT and CDR2 SNEGSKA (reference sequence). TCRdb recomputed calls from the 5' RACE reads with MiXCR, one row per CDR3 protein. The table includes about 140,000 distinct CDR3 sequences, about 19% detected once. A remark on this clonotype: What it binds is not known.

Study outcomes and limitations: CD4+ clones that contracted lay mainly in CM and EM; CD8+ ones lay in EMRA.

The TCR was taken from an adult woman who had mild COVID-19 (a few samples of this study predate the infection). Cell type and time point are not known. The genes are TRBV20-1 and TRBJ2-7; 9 nucleotides line up with TRBD1. Sequencing used PBMCs or a T cell subset sorted from them (not recorded which). The CDR3 DNA is TGCAGTGCTAGAGATGAATCCGGACAGGGGACCTACGAGCAGTACTTC. It yields the protein CSARDESGQGTYEQYF.